The 2 T cell receptor beta chains below come from one sample, sequenced in a study of blood T cell repertoires in COVID-19. Repertoires were generated with immunoSEQ multiplex PCR, while TCRdb's copy carries only in-frame clones and drops some. This repertoire shows 350,000 to 450,000 clones, around 86% found once; its top ten account for about 4.9%. Material: PBMCs or T cells enriched from blood (not recorded which). These receptors originate from a woman between 50 and 59 years old who had recovered from COVID-19.

J is TRBJ2-2 and V is TRBV7-2; 10 bases align to TRBD1. This CDR3 contains 15 residues. V lost 5 bases and J lost 4; bases outside the gene matches: 4. Germline V gene data show CDR1 as SGHTA and CDR2 as FQGNSA. The CDR3 is CASSTGQGFTGELFF. CDR3 nucleotides: TGTGCCAGCAGCACGGGACAGGGGTTCACCGGGGAGCTGTTTTTT.

This sequence joins TRBV5-1 and TRBJ2-5; possibly TRBD1 for D (6 bases). Germline-derived CDR1 and CDR2 are SGHRS and YFSETQ. The V gene lost 4 bases and the J gene lost 6 bases, with 16 bases spanning the gap. This CDR3 region has 14 residues. The chain's CDR3 is CASSGSTGSQTQYF. CDR3 sequence (DNA): TGCGCCAGCAGCGGATCAACAGGGTCTCAGACCCAGTACTTC.